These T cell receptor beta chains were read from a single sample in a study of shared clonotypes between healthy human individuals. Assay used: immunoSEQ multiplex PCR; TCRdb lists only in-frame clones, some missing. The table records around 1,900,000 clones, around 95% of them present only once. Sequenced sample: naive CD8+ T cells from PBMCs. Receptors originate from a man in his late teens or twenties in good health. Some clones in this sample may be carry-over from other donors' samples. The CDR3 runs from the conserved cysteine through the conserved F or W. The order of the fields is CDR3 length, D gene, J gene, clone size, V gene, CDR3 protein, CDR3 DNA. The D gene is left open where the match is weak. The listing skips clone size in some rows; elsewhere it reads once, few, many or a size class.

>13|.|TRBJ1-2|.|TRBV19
CASSTDSTYGYTF
TGTGCCAGTAGTACGGACAGTACCTATGGCTACACCTTC
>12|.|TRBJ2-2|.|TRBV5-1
CASSFITGELFF
TGCGCCAGCAGCTTCATCACCGGGGAGCTGTTTTTT
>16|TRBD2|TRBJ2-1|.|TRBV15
CATSYRLGLADNEQFF
TGTGCCACCAGCTATCGTTTAGGGCTAGCGGACAATGAGCAGTTCTTC
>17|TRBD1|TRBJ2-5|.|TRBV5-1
CASSTPPDRLYQETQYF
TGCGCCAGCAGCACACCTCCGGACAGGCTGTACCAAGAGACCCAGTACTTC
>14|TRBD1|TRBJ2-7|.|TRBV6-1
CASRGQEPGYEQYF
TGTGCCAGCAGGGGACAGGAGCCAGGGTACGAGCAGTACTTC
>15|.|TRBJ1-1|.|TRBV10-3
CAISESRGMNTEAFF
TGTGCCATCAGTGAGTCCAGGGGCATGAACACTGAAGCTTTCTTT
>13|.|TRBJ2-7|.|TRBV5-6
CASSFGRGYEQYF
TGTGCCAGCAGCTTTGGCAGGGGCTACGAGCAGTACTTC
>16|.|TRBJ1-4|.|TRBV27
CASSLSGFATNEKLFF
TGTGCCAGCAGTTTATCGGGCTTCGCAACTAATGAAAAACTGTTTTTT
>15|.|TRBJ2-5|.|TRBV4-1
CASSQGHETWETQYF
TGCGCCAGCAGCCAAGGGCACGAAACTTGGGAGACCCAGTACTTC
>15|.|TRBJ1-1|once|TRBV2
CASSEALAGNTEAFF
TGTGCCAGCAGTGAAGCTCTAGCAGGTAACACTGAAGCTTTCTTT
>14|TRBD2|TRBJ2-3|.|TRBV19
CASSVSGSIDTQYF
TGTGCCAGTAGTGTGAGCGGGAGCATTGATACGCAGTATTTT
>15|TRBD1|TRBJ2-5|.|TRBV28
CASSRVTGMGKTQYF
TGTGCCAGCAGCCGCGTGACAGGGATGGGAAAGACCCAGTACTTC
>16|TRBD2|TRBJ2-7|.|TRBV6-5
CASSYRGGPSSYEQYF
TGTGCCAGCAGTTACCGGGGGGGCCCGAGCTCCTACGAGCAGTACTTC
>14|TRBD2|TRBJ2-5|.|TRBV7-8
CASSELASQETQYF
TGTGCCAGCAGCGAACTAGCGTCCCAAGAGACCCAGTACTTC
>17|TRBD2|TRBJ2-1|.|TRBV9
CASSPGVLAGGPGEQFF
TGTGCCAGCAGCCCAGGGGTCCTAGCGGGAGGGCCGGGTGAGCAGTTCTTC
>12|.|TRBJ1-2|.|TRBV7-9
CASSSGAYGYTF
TGTGCCAGCAGCTCGGGAGCCTATGGCTACACCTTC
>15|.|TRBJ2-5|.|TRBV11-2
CASSPSAGARETQYF
TGTGCCAGCAGCCCTTCGGCAGGAGCCCGGGAGACCCAGTACTTC
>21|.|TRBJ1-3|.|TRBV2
CASSEPPGEYDGTLLRNTIYF
TGTGCCAGCAGTGAACCGCCGGGGGAATACGACGGGACCCTCCTTCGAAACACCATATATTTT
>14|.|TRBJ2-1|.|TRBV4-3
CASSQSITDNEQFF
TGCGCCAGCAGCCAAAGCATTACAGACAATGAGCAGTTCTTC
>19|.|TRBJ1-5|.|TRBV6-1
CASSEEGLFRGEGSQPQHF
TGTGCCAGCAGTGAAGAGGGGCTATTCCGGGGGGAAGGTTCACAGCCCCAGCATTTT
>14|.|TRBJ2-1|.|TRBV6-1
CASSEVLGPGEQFF
TGTGCCAGCAGTGAAGTTCTGGGGCCGGGTGAGCAGTTCTTC
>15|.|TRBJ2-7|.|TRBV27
CASTLGAGAGGEQYF
TGTGCCAGCACCCTGGGGGCGGGAGCCGGGGGGGAGCAGTACTTC
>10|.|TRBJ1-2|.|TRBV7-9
CASSLRGYTF
TGTGCCAGCAGCTTGCGGGGCTACACCTTC
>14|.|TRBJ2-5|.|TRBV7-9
CASTLSQPGETQYF
TGTGCCAGCACCCTTAGCCAGCCCGGGGAGACCCAGTACTTC
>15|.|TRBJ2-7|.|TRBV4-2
CASSPLRDSTYEQYF
TGTGCCAGCAGCCCCCTGCGGGACAGCACCTACGAGCAGTACTTC
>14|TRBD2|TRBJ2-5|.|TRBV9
CASSETSGAIYQYF
TGTGCCAGCAGCGAGACTAGCGGAGCGATTTACCAGTACTTC
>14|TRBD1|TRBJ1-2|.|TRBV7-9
CASNQPQGAYGYTF
TGTGCCAGCAACCAACCACAGGGGGCGTATGGCTACACCTTC
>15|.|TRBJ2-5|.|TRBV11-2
CASSLGDLLGETQYF
TGTGCCAGCAGCTTAGGGGATCTCTTGGGGGAGACCCAGTACTTC
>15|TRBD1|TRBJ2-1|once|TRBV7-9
CASSGAGTAYNEQFF
TGTGCCAGCAGCGGCGCCGGGACAGCCTACAATGAGCAGTTCTTC
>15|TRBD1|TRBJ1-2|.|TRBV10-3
CAISESRTGARGYTF
TGTGCCATCAGTGAGTCTAGGACAGGTGCCCGCGGCTACACCTTC
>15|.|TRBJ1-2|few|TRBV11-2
CASSLGSWGNYGYTF
TGTGCCAGCAGCTTAGGATCGTGGGGCAACTATGGCTACACCTTC
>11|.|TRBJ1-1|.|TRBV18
CASSPGSEAFF
TGTGCCAGCTCACCAGGGTCTGAAGCTTTCTTT
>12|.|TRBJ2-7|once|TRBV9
CASSVNNYEQYF
TGTGCCAGCAGCGTAAATAACTACGAGCAGTACTTC